These 10 T cell receptor beta chains share one sample of origin, sequenced in a study of response to subunit inactivated influenza vaccine. Each CDR3 protein is one row after TCRdb ran MiXCR on the RT-PCR reads. In the table there are 500,000 or so distinct CDR3 sequences, 16% of which are singletons. This specimen was CD4+ T cells sorted from PBMCs, taken roughly 24 months after vaccination. These receptors all come from a man aged 50-75 years who received an inactivated influenza vaccine.

The CDR3 is CASSLRPTPNEQFF. The CDR3 DNA follows: TGTGCCAGCAGCTTAAGGCCGACCCCCAATGAGCAGTTCTTC. The genes are TRBV7-2 and TRBJ2-1, with no clear D. The V end was cut by 2 bases, the J end by 6 bases, with 11 bases between. This CDR3 is 14 amino acids long. Germline lookup yields CDR1 SGHTA and CDR2 FQGNSA. The whole variable domain, filled in from reference TRBV7-2 and TRBJ2-1, reads GAGVSQSPSNKVTEKGKDVELRCDPISGHTALYWYRQSLGQGLEFLIYFQGNSAPDKSGLPSDRFSAERTGGSVSTLTIQRTQQEDSAVYLCASSLRPTPNEQFFGPGTRLTVL.

The table lists this clonotype with a few counts. The rearrangement joins TRBV7-3 to TRBJ2-3, with 9 nucleotides matching TRBD2. This CDR3 has 14 amino acids. Germline loops: CDR1 SGHTA, CDR2 FQGTGA. J gave up 4 bases and V 5 bases, and 4 bases lay outside the gene matches. The CDR3 loop is CASSPGTSSDTQYF. The CDR3 nucleotides are TGTGCCAGCAGCCCCGGGACTAGCTCAGATACGCAGTATTTT.

This clonotype was detected a few times. The chain combines TRBV20-1 with TRBJ2-1; 8 nucleotides match TRBD2. In germline, CDR1 is DFQATT, CDR2 SNEGSKA (reference sequence). CDR3 length equals 18 residues. V was clipped by 1 base and J by 5 bases; unmatched bases: 16. CDR3 protein: CSARAVAGSPIPDNEQFF. In DNA, the CDR3 is TGCAGTGCTAGAGCTGTAGCGGGATCTCCAATCCCCGACAATGAGCAGTTCTTC.

This clonotype was found a few times. This chain joins TRBV28 and TRBJ1-2; D is undetermined. V lost 8 bases, J lost 8 bases, and 24 bases lay in between. This CDR3 has 15 residues. The germline CDR1 and CDR2 sequences are MDHEN and SYDVKM. CDR3 in DNA: TGTGCCAGCGGTTCGATAACGGACCCTGGGAAAGGCTACACCTTC. It yields the protein CASGSITDPGKGYTF.

This clonotype was seen a few times. The genes are TRBV12-3 or TRBV12-4 and TRBJ2-1; 10 bases align to TRBD1. Germline trimming cut 2 bases from V and 7 bases from J; bases unmatched to any gene: 5. The CDR3 is 15 amino acids. The CDR3 protein is CASSLRTGGVNEQFF. CDR3 nucleotide sequence: TGTGCCAGCAGTTTAAGGACAGGGGGTGTGAATGAGCAGTTCTTC.

The V and J genes are TRBV11-1 and TRBJ2-1, with TRBD2 as a possible D gene (5 bases). The germline V gene has CDR1 SGHAT and CDR2 FQDESV (reference sequence). V lost 2 bases and J lost 5, with 16 bases in between. The CDR3 runs 16 residues. CDR3 sequence reads: CASSLRGYIWDNEQFF. The DNA of the CDR3 is TGTGCCAGCAGCTTACGGGGATATATTTGGGACAATGAGCAGTTCTTC.

This clonotype was counted only a few times. The gene calls are TRBV20-1 and TRBJ1-1; a possible D gene is TRBD1 (5 bases). V was clipped by 3 bases and J by 1 base, with 15 bases between them. CDR3 length equals 15 residues. Germline V CDR1 and CDR2: DFQATT, SNEGSKA (reference sequence). The CDR3 sequence is CSASRAGSGNTEAFF. The CDR3 region has the DNA TGCAGTGCTAGCCGCGCAGGGTCCGGGAACACTGAAGCTTTCTTT.

Many counts were recorded for this clonotype. CDR3 in DNA: TGTGCCAGCAGTTTTTGGGGGGTTGGCACAGATACGCAGTATTTT. Translation: CASSFWGVGTDTQYF. This chain uses TRBV12-3 or TRBV12-4 with TRBJ2-3; the D gene is possibly TRBD2 (6 bases). The CDR3 length is 15 residues. V lost 3 bases and J 1 base, leaving 11 bases between the germline ends.

The chain links TRBV7-2 to TRBJ2-5; the D gene is possibly TRBD2 (6 bases). Germline-derived CDR1 and CDR2 are SGHTA and FQGNSA. This CDR3 is built from 14 residues. Trimming took off 2 bases at V and 5 bases at J, with 12 bases between the two ends. CDR3 in amino acids: CASSLRSGRETQYF. The CDR3, as DNA: TGTGCCAGCAGCTTACGCAGCGGGCGGGAGACCCAGTACTTC.

This clonotype came up a few times. The chain joins TRBV20-1 to TRBJ2-7; no clear D gene. Trimming removed 5 bases from V and 5 bases from J, with 7 bases in between. This CDR3 spans 10 amino acids. Germline loops: CDR1 DFQATT, CDR2 SNEGSKA (reference sequence). The CDR3 DNA follows: TGCAGTGCTCGGCAAGACGAGCAGTACTTC. This gives the protein CSARQDEQYF.